Shown below are 3 T cell receptor beta chains from a single sample sequenced in a study of T-cell memory formation after mild COVID-19. MiXCR, run by TCRdb on the 5' RACE reads, gives a single entry per CDR3 protein. The sample yields about 180,000 distinct CDR3 sequences, around 20% seen once. The specimen sequenced was PBMCs or a T cell subset sorted from them (not recorded which). All receptors come from a man between 18 and 35 years old who had mild COVID-19 (a few samples of this study predate the infection). Cell type and time point are not known.

This clonotype was counted between two and nine times. The gene calls are TRBV3-1 and TRBJ1-1; a possible D gene is TRBD1 (5 bases). This CDR3 has 15 residues. V was pared by 5 bases and J by 0 bases, with 13 bases between. Germline loops: CDR1 LGHDT, CDR2 YNNKEL (reference sequence). The CDR3 is CASSYPGLMNTEAFF. CDR3 bases: TGTGCCAGCAGCTATCCGGGACTCATGAACACTGAAGCTTTCTTT.

The V gene is TRBV18, the J gene TRBJ1-1; 8 positions match TRBD1. The V segment lost 4 bases and the J segment 5 bases; nucleotides outside the gene matches: 12. Germline assignment: CDR1 KGHSH and CDR2 LQKENI. The CDR3 extends over 16 amino acids. CDR3 in amino acids: CASSQFDRGRNTEAFF. CDR3 sequence (DNA): TGTGCCAGCTCACAATTCGACAGGGGAAGAAATACTGAAGCTTTCTTT.

The V gene is TRBV12-3 or TRBV12-4, the J gene TRBJ2-5; 8 bases agree with TRBD2. The length of the CDR3 is 16 residues. V shed 5 bases and J 9 bases; nucleotides not matched to a gene: 17. The CDR3 DNA is TGTGCCAGCAGTAGAGGAAGTCTAGCGGGCTCCACGGCCCAGTACTTC. Translated, it gives CASSRGSLAGSTAQYF.